This TCR beta chain was identified during a study of blood T cell repertoires in COVID-19. About the study: Whether acute or convalescent, the COVID-19 samples came from the United States, Italy and Spain. T cells, B-cell-depleted T cells, or PBMCs provided the cDNA or gDNA that served as material.

Individuals drawn from about two dozen US areas were about 18 to 100 years old. Allocation to cohorts depended on clinical history reported by the participants. From germline, CDR1 is LNHDA and CDR2 SQIVND (reference sequence). This CDR3 spans 13 amino acids. The method was immunoSEQ multiplex PCR; TCRdb's version includes in-frame clones alone and lacks a portion of them. The sample comprises 200,000 to 250,000 clones, about 80% of which are singletons, and approximately 2% rests with the top ten. The gene calls are TRBV19 and TRBJ2-1; TRBD2 might be the D (7 bases). Specimen: PBMCs or T cells enriched from blood (not recorded which). The source of this sequence is a man between 60 and 75 years old who had recovered from COVID-19. The CDR3 protein is CGTGGGSYNEQFF. The CDR3 DNA is TGTGGTACGGGGGGCGGGTCCTACAATGAGCAGTTCTTC.